Presented here are 23 T cell receptor beta chains from one specimen sequenced in a study of blood T cells in healthy people across ages (dated by TCRdb to about 2015). The protocol used for the library was 5' RACE. Sequencing instrument: Illumina HiSeq 2500. A second roughly 7 to 11 cycle PCR used a sample-barcoded 5' primer and a J-beta primer mix. Clones were called with MiXCR by TCRdb after fastp trimmed the public reads at Q25, and only in-frame beta chains were retained. When rows share a CDR3 protein, they turn into one entry using the most common DNA and genes. The sample table shows 550,000 to 650,000 distinct CDR3 sequences, and less than 35% are seen once. The ten top clones hold around a sixth of the sample. The specimen was blood. These receptors came from an elderly woman in good health.

This clonotype showed up many times. The rearrangement joins TRBV7-3 to TRBJ2-5; D may be TRBD1 (5 bases). Germline V gene lookup returns CDR1 SGHTA and CDR2 FQGTGA. There are 15 residues in the CDR3. V lost 8 bases and J lost 0, with 16 bases in between. CDR3 loop: CASRATGRYQETQYF. The CDR3 coding sequence is TGTGCCAGCCGGGCCACAGGACGCTACCAAGAGACCCAGTACTTC.

Of note for this clonotype: A read error may be the cause here, since a much bigger clone is one base away. The chain couples TRBV6-1 to TRBJ2-1; either TRBD1 or TRBD2 may fit D (5 bases each). Between the trimmed V and J ends, which lost 3 bases and 13 bases, there was a span of 16 bases. The length of the CDR3 is 13 residues. Germline V lookup: CDR1 MNHNS, CDR2 SASEGT. Here the CDR3 DNA reads TGTGCCAGCAGTGACAACCGCCCCGGGACCCAGTTCTTC. As protein: CASSDNRPGTQFF.

The chain has TRBV28 and TRBJ1-6; perhaps TRBD1 as D (5 bases). The germline V and J ends were trimmed by 7 bases and 9 bases, with 28 bases remaining between them. CDR1 is MDHEN, CDR2 SYDVKM, per germline. CDR3 length equals 18 residues. CDR3 sequence reads: CASMLSGSWTGAGSPLHF. CDR3 nucleotides: TGTGCCAGCATGTTATCGGGTTCCTGGACCGGGGCAGGTTCACCCCTCCACTTT.

This clonotype was counted many times. The V gene is TRBV5-1, the J gene TRBJ2-7, with 9 bases matching TRBD1. CDR1 and CDR2 from the germline V gene are SGHRS and YFSETQ. The CDR3 loop spans 15 amino acids. V lost 0 bases and J lost 7; bases outside the gene matches: 8. CDR3 bases: TGCGCCAGCAGCTTGGGTGGACAGGGGAGTAAGGAGCAGTACTTC. Its protein is CASSLGGQGSKEQYF.

The V call is TRBV7-9, the J call TRBJ1-2; no clear D. Per germline, CDR1 SEHNR and CDR2 FQNEAQ (reference sequence). The ends were cut back, 3 bases at V and 10 bases at J, with 12 bases in the middle. The CDR3 loop spans 12 amino acids. The CDR3 bases are TGTGCCAGCAGCTTCCCCCAGGAGCCCTACACCTTC. Translating it yields CASSFPQEPYTF.

Only one count was recorded for this clonotype. This chain connects TRBV9 to TRBJ2-5; possibly TRBD1 or TRBD2 for D (5 bases each). This CDR3 spans 15 amino acids. V was shortened by 2 bases and J by 11 bases, with 22 bases between the two germline ends. The germline gives CDR1 SGDLS, CDR2 YYNGEE. CDR3 in amino acids: CASSVASGPGNEQYF. The CDR3 region has the DNA TGTGCCAGCAGCGTTGCCTCGGGACCGGGGAATGAGCAGTACTTC.

This clonotype was detected ten times or more. The chain links TRBV2 to TRBJ2-3; D is possibly TRBD1 (6 bases). The ends were cut back, 5 bases at V and 6 bases at J, with 15 bases in the middle. Germline lookup yields CDR1 SNHLY and CDR2 FYNNEI. The CDR3 is 14 residues long. The CDR3 nucleotides are TGTGCCAGCAGTCAAAGGGGGTTCTACGATACGCAGTATTTT. It yields the protein CASSQRGFYDTQYF.

This chain uses TRBV20-1 with TRBJ2-5; possibly TRBD1 for D (6 bases). Germline V lookup: CDR1 DFQATT, CDR2 SNEGSKA (reference sequence). The CDR3 is 15 amino acids. V lost 1 base to trimming and J lost 5 bases, with 17 bases between them. The CDR3 spells CSARAAQGRVETQYF. In nucleotides, the CDR3 is TGCAGTGCTAGAGCCGCTCAGGGGCGAGTGGAGACCCAGTACTTC.

The chain employs TRBV2 and TRBJ2-7; 10 bases are shared with TRBD1. CDR1 and CDR2 (germline): SNHLY, FYNNEI. V lost 2 bases and J lost 3; bases outside the gene matches: 4. The CDR3 loop spans 15 amino acids. The CDR3 DNA sequence: TGTGCCAGCAGTGAATCGGGACAGGGGTTCTACGAGCAGTACTTC. Its protein is CASSESGQGFYEQYF. The full variable domain, in which reference TRBV2 and TRBJ2-7 provide the parts outside the CDR3, is EPEVTQTPSHQVTQMGQEVILRCVPISNHLYFYWYRQILGQKVEFLVSFYNNEISEKSEIFDDQFSVERPDGSNFTLKIRSTKLEDSAMYFCASSESGQGFYEQYFGPGTRLTVT.

This clonotype appeared many times. The chain combines TRBV9 with TRBJ1-2; D gene unclear. CDR1 is SGDLS and CDR2 is YYNGEE in the germline V gene. V dropped 4 bases and J dropped 1 base, with 8 bases sitting between them. The CDR3 runs to 13 residues. In nucleotides, the CDR3 is TGTGCCAGCAGCCGCGGTTTTAACTATGGCTACACCTTC. Translating gives CASSRGFNYGYTF.

This clonotype was observed many times. The gene calls are TRBV7-6 and TRBJ2-5, with D possibly being TRBD1 or TRBD2 (5 bases each). The germline V gene encodes CDR1 SGHVS and CDR2 FNYEAQ. The CDR3 is made up of 14 amino acids. Trimming stripped 4 bases from V and 11 bases from J, with 20 bases between. The CDR3 here is CASSSSGNRGEQYF. CDR3 in DNA: TGTGCCAGCAGCTCATCAGGGAACCGGGGAGAGCAGTACTTC. The variable domain in full, with the rest retrieved from reference TRBV7-6 and TRBJ2-5, is GAGVSQSPRYKVTKRGQDVALRCDPISGHVSLYWYRQALGQGPEFLTYFNYEAQQDKSGLPNDRFSAERPEGSISTLTIQRTEQRDSAMYRCASSSSGNRGEQYFGPGTRLLVL.

This clonotype was seen at least ten times. The V call is TRBV29-1, the J call TRBJ1-2; TRBD1 agrees at 8 bases. This CDR3 spans 13 amino acids. The trim removed 5 bases at V and 0 bases at J, leaving 2 bases unmatched. Germline CDR1 SQVTM, CDR2 ANQGSEA. CDR3 region: CSVRTGSNYGYTF. The CDR3 DNA reads as TGCAGCGTTCGGACAGGGTCTAACTATGGCTACACCTTC.

This clonotype was counted at least ten times. V usage is TRBV7-2 and J usage is TRBJ2-7; no reliable D call. Per germline, CDR1 SGHTA and CDR2 FQGNSA. There are 16 residues in the CDR3. The V end was cut by 4 bases, the J end by 0 bases, with 16 bases between. CDR3 nucleotide sequence: TGTGCCAGCAGCTCATCTTCCGCAGCCCGCTCCTACGAGCAGTACTTC. Translation: CASSSSSAARSYEQYF.

Only a few counts were recorded for this clonotype. The chain employs TRBV7-8 and TRBJ2-7; D remains ambiguous. Trimming stripped 1 base from V and 3 bases from J, with 10 bases between. The CDR3 has 14 residues. Germline CDR1 and CDR2: SGHVS and FQNEAQ. CDR3 loop: CASSLGEIIYEQYF. The CDR3 DNA is TGTGCCAGCAGCTTAGGTGAGATCATCTACGAGCAGTACTTC. Using reference TRBV7-8 and TRBJ2-7 for the parts outside the CDR3, the full variable domain is GAGVSQSPRYKVAKRGQDVALRCDPISGHVSLFWYQQALGQGPEFLTYFQNEAQLDKSGLPSDRFFAERPEGSVSTLKIQRTQQEDSAVYLCASSLGEIIYEQYFGPGTRLTVT.

This clonotype was observed a few times. The V and J genes are TRBV6-6 and TRBJ1-4, with a possible D match to TRBD1 (5 bases). CDR3 length: 15 residues. V lost 0 bases, J lost 8 bases, and 13 bases lay in between. CDR1 and CDR2 (germline): MNHNY, SVGAGI (reference sequence). CDR3 DNA sequence: TGTGCCAGCAGTTACTCTCGCAGGGCGGGAGAAAAACTGTTTTTT. As protein: CASSYSRRAGEKLFF.

This clonotype was detected ten times or more. The chain employs TRBV7-9 and TRBJ2-3; TRBD2 agrees at 8 bases. Germline V gives CDR1 SEHNR, CDR2 FQNEAQ (reference sequence). J lost 3 bases, V lost 4 bases, and 12 bases had no gene match. The CDR3 loop spans 17 amino acids. The CDR3 loop is CASSSPPGSGVTDTQYF. The CDR3 bases are TGTGCCAGCAGCTCCCCCCCCGGTAGCGGGGTAACAGATACGCAGTATTTT.

The chain links TRBV10-3 to TRBJ2-2; 9 bases align to TRBD1. Germline V gene lookup returns CDR1 ENHRY and CDR2 SYGVKD. Trimming took 4 bases from V and 4 from J; bases not matched to a gene: 4. The CDR3 consists of 15 residues. CDR3 nucleotides: TGTGCCATCAGTGTTGGACAGGGGTCCACCGGGGAGCTGTTTTTT. Amino acid sequence: CAISVGQGSTGELFF.

This clonotype has a count of ten or more. The rearrangement uses TRBV24-1 and TRBJ2-3, with 8 nucleotides matching TRBD1. The CDR3 is 16 residues long. J gave up 3 bases and V 1 base, and 5 bases lay outside the gene matches. Germline V gene sequence: CDR1 KGHDR, CDR2 SFDVKD. CDR3 in DNA: TGTGCCACCAGTGATTTCGGACAGGGTCGGACAGATACGCAGTATTTT. Translating it yields CATSDFGQGRTDTQYF.

The V call is TRBV30, the J call TRBJ1-1; no firm D call. This CDR3 region has 14 residues. CDR1 GTSNPN and CDR2 SVGIG come from the germline V gene (reference sequence). V lost 8 bases, J lost 3 bases, and 19 bases lay in between. The CDR3 bases are TGTGCCCAAAGAGGTAGCGGGCCTCACACTGAAGCTTTCTTT. Translated, it gives CAQRGSGPHTEAFF. Supplemented by reference TRBV30 and TRBJ1-1, the full variable domain reads SQTIHQWPATLVQPVGSPLSLECTVEGTSNPNLYWYRQAAGRGLQLLFYSVGIGQISSEVPQNLSASRPQDRQFILSSKKLLLSDSGFYLCAQRGSGPHTEAFFGQGTRLTVV.

Many counts were recorded for this clonotype. This chain links TRBV7-9 with TRBJ2-1; 8 nucleotides line up with TRBD2. The CDR3 sequence is 15 residues long. Germline V CDR1 and CDR2: SEHNR, FQNEAQ (reference sequence). Losses at the gene ends were 3 bases for V and 6 bases for J; bases not matched to a gene: 7. The CDR3 protein is CASSFPGTSINEQFF. CDR3 DNA: TGTGCCAGCAGCTTCCCCGGGACTAGTATCAATGAGCAGTTCTTC. Based on the CDR3 plus reference TRBV7-9 and TRBJ2-1, the full variable domain is DTGVSQNPRHKITKRGQNVTFRCDPISEHNRLYWYRQTLGQGPEFLTYFQNEAQLEKSRLLSDRFSAERPKGSFSTLEIQRTEQGDSAMYLCASSFPGTSINEQFFGPGTRLTVL.

The CDR3: CASSLGAGWGTETQYF. In DNA, the CDR3 is TGTGCCAGCAGCTTAGGAGCGGGCTGGGGGACGGAGACCCAGTACTTC. The V gene is TRBV7-2, the J gene TRBJ2-5; tentative D call: TRBD2 (6 bases). The CDR3 loop spans 16 amino acids. V gave up 1 base and J gave up 5 bases, with 17 bases separating them. Per the germline V gene, CDR1 is SGHTA and CDR2 is FQGNSA. The full variable domain, with the rest looked up from reference TRBV7-2 and TRBJ2-5, is GAGVSQSPSNKVTEKGKDVELRCDPISGHTALYWYRQSLGQGLEFLIYFQGNSAPDKSGLPSDRFSAERTGGSVSTLTIQRTQQEDSAVYLCASSLGAGWGTETQYFGPGTRLLVL.

The rearrangement uses TRBV29-1 and TRBJ2-2; 11 bases map to TRBD1. Germline CDR1 reads SQVTM; CDR2 reads ANQGSEA. With V trimmed by 8 bases and J by 4 bases, 6 bases remained unmatched. CDR3 length: 14 residues. CDR3 in DNA: TGCAGCTTCCGGACAGGGGGCGGCACCGGGGAGCTGTTTTTT. Protein sequence: CSFRTGGGTGELFF.

This clonotype was recorded at least ten times. This may be a read error: a much more frequent sequence differs by one nucleotide. DNA of the CDR3: TGCGCCAGCAGCTTGGGGACAGTCCAGGGGGATGGCTACACCTTC. Protein sequence: CASSLGTVQGDGYTF. The rearrangement joins TRBV5-1 to TRBJ1-2, with 7 bases aligning to TRBD1. CDR3 length: 15 residues. Germline V gene data show CDR1 as SGHRS and CDR2 as YFSETQ. The trim removed 0 bases at V and 6 bases at J, leaving 8 bases unmatched.